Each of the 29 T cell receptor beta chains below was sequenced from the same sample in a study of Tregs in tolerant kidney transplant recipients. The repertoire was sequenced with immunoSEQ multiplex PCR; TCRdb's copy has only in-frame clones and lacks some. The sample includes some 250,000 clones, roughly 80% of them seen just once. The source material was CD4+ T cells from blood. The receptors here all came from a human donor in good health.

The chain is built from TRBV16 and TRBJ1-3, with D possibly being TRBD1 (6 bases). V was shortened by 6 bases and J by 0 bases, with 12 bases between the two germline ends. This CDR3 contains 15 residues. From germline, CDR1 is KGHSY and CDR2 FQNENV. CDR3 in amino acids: CASRSDRNSGNTIYF. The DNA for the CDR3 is TGTGCCAGCAGGAGTGACAGGAACTCTGGAAACACCATATATTTT.

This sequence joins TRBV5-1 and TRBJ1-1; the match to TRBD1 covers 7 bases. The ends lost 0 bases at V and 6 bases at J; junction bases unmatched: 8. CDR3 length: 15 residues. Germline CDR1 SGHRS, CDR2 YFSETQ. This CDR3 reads CASSLVPGGAPEAFF. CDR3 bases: TGCGCCAGCAGCTTGGTCCCAGGGGGAGCACCTGAAGCTTTCTTT.

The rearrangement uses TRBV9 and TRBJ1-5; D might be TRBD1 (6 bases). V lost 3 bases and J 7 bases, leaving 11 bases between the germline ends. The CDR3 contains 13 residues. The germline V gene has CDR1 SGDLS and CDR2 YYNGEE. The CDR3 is CASSATGNQPQHF. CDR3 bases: TGTGCCAGCAGCGCAACAGGGAACCAGCCCCAGCATTTT.

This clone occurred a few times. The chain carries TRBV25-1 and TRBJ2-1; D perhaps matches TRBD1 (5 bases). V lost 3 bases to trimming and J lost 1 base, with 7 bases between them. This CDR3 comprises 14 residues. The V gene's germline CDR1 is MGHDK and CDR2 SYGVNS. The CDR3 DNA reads TGTGCCAGCAGTGATCAGGGATCCTACAATGAGCAGTTCTTC. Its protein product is CASSDQGSYNEQFF.

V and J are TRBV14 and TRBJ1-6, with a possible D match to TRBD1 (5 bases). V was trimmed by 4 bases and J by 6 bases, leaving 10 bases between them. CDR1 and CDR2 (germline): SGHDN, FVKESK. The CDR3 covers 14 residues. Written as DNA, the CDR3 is TGTGCCAGCAGCCTCTGGGGCCGTAATTCACCCCTCCACTTT. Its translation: CASSLWGRNSPLHF.

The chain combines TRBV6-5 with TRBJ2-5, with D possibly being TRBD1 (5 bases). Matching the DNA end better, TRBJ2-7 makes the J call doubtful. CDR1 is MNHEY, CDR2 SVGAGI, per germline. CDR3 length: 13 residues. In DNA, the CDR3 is TGTGCCAGCAGTTACCGGACATACTACGAGCAGTACTTC. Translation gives CASSYRTYYEQYF.

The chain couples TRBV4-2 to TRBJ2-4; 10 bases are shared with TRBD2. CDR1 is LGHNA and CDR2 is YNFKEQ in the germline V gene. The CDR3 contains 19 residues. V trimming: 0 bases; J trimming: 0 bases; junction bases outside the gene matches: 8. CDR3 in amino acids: CASSQDRLAGAGAKNIQYF. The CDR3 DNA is TGTGCCAGCAGCCAAGACCGTCTAGCGGGAGCCGGAGCCAAAAACATTCAGTACTTC.

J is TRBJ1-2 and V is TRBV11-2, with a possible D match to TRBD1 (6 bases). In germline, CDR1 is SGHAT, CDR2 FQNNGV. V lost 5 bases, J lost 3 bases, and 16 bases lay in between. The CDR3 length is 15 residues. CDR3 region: CASSAITGKYYGYTF. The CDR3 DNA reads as TGTGCCAGCAGCGCGATAACAGGGAAATACTATGGCTACACCTTC.

The CDR3 sequence: CASSLPPGQAFF. The DNA of the CDR3 is TGTGCCAGTAGTCTTCCTCCAGGGCAAGCTTTCTTT. This chain connects TRBV19 to TRBJ1-1; weak D call: TRBD1 (5 bases). The V and J ends lost 5 bases and 9 bases respectively, with 13 bases between them. This CDR3 has 12 amino acids. Per the germline V gene, CDR1 is LNHDA and CDR2 is SQIVND (reference sequence).

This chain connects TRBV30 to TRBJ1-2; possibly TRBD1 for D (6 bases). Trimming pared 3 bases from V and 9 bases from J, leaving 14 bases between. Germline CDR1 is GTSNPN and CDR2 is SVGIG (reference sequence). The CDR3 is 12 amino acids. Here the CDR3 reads CAWRGYRVSYTF. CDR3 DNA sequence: TGTGCCTGGAGGGGGTACAGGGTGAGCTACACCTTC.

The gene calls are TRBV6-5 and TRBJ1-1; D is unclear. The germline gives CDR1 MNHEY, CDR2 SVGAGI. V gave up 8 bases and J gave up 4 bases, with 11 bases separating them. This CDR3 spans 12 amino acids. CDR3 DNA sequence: TGTGCCAGCCGGGAAAGGGTCACTGAAGCTTTCTTT. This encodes CASRERVTEAFF.

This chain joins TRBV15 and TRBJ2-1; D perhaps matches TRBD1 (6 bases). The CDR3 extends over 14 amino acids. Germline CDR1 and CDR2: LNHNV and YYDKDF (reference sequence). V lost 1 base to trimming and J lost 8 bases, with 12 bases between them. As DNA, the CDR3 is TGTGCCACCAGCAGAGTAGGGGGTTATGATGAGCAGTTCTTC. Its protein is CATSRVGGYDEQFF.

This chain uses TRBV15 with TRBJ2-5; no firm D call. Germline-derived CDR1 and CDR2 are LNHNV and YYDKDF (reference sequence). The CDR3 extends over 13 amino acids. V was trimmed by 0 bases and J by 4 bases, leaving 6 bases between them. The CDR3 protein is CATSRDPPETQYF. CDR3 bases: TGTGCCACCAGCAGAGATCCCCCAGAGACCCAGTACTTC.

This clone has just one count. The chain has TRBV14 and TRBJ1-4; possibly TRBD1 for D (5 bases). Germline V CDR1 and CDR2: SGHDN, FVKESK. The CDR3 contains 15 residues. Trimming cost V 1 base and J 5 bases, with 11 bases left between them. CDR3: CASSQGGRVNEKLFF. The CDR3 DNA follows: TGTGCCAGCAGCCAAGGGGGCAGGGTGAATGAAAAACTGTTTTTT.

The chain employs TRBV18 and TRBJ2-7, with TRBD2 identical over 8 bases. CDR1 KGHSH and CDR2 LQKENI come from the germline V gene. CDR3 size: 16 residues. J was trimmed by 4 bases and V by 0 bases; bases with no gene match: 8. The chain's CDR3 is CASSPPARGGIYEQYF. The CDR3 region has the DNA TGTGCCAGCTCACCACCGGCACGCGGGGGGATATACGAGCAGTACTTC.

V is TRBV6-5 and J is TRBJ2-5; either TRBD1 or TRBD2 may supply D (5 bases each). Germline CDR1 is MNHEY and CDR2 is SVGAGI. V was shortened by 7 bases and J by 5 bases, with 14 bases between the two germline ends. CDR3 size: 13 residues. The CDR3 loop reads CASKRGQGETQYF. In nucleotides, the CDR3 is TGTGCCAGCAAACGAGGGCAGGGTGAGACCCAGTACTTC.

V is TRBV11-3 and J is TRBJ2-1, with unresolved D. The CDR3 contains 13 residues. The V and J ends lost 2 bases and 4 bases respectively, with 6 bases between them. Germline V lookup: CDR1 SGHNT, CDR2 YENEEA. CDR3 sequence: CASSLNRYNEQFF. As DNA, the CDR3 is TGTGCCAGCAGCTTAAATAGATACAATGAGCAGTTCTTC.

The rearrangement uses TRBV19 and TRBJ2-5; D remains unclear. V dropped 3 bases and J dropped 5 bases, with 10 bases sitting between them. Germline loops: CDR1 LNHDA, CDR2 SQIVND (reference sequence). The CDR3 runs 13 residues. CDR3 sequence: CASSIGAPETQYF. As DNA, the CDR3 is TGTGCCAGTAGTATCGGAGCCCCCGAGACCCAGTACTTC.

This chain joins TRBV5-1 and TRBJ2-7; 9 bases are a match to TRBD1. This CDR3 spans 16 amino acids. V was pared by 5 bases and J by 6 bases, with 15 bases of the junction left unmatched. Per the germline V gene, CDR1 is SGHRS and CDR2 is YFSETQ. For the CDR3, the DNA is TGCGCCAGCAGATACAGCTCGGGACAGGGCGGATTCGAGCAGTACTTC. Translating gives CASRYSSGQGGFEQYF.

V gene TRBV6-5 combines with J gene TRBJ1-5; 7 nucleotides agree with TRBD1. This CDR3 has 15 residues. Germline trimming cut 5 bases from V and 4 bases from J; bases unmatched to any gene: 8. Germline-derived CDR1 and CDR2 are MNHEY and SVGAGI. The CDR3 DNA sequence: TGTGCCAGCAGTAAAGGGGGCGGGAATAATCAGCCCCAGCATTTT. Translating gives CASSKGGGNNQPQHF.

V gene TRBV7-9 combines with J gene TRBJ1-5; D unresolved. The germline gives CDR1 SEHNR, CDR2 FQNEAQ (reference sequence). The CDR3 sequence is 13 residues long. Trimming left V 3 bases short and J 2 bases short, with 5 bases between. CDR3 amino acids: CASSFAGNQPQHF. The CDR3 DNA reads TGTGCCAGCAGCTTTGCAGGCAATCAGCCCCAGCATTTT.

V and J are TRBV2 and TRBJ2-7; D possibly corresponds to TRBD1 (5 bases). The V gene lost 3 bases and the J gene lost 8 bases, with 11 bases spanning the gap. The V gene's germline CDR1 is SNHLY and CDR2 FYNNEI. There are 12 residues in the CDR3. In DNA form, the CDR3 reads TGTGCCAGCAGTGACAGGGCTGAGAAGCAGTACTTC. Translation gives CASSDRAEKQYF.

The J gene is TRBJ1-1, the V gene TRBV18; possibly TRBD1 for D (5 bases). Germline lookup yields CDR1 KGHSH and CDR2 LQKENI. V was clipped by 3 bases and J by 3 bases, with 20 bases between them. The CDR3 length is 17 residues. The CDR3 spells CASSPTSDSQGDTEAFF. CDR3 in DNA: TGTGCCAGCTCACCCACCAGCGACAGCCAAGGGGACACTGAAGCTTTCTTT.

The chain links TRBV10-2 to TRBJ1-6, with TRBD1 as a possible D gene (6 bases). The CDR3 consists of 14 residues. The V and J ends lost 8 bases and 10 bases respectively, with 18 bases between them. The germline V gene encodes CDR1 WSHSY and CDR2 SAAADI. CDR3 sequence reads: CASRQGWEESPLHF. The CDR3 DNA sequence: TGCGCCAGCCGTCAGGGGTGGGAAGAATCACCCCTCCACTTT.

The CDR3 nucleotides are TGTGCCAGCTCAAATACCTACACAGATACGCAGTATTTT. Translation gives CASSNTYTDTQYF. The chain couples TRBV18 to TRBJ2-3; D remains ambiguous. Trimming pared 5 bases from V and 2 bases from J, leaving 8 bases between. Looked up from germline, CDR1 is KGHSH and CDR2 is LQKENI. The CDR3 has 13 residues.

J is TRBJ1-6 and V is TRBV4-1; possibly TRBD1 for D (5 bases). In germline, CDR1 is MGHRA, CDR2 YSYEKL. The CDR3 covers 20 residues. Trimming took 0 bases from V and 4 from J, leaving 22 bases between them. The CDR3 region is CASSQEGPPQAQGYNSPLHF. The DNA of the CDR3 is TGCGCCAGCAGCCAAGAAGGGCCCCCTCAGGCCCAGGGATATAATTCACCCCTCCACTTT.

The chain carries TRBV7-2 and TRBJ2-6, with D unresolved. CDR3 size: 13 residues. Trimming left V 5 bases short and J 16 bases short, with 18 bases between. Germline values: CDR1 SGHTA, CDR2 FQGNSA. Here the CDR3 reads CASSRTAGYRLTF. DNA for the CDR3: TGTGCCAGCAGCCGGACGGCCGGCTATCGTCTGACTTTC.

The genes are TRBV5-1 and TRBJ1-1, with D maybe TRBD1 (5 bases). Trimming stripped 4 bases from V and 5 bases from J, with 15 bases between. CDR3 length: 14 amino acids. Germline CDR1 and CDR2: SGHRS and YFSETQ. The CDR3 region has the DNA TGCGCCAGCAGCCCTGGGGCCGGAGAGACTGAAGCTTTCTTT. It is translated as CASSPGAGETEAFF.

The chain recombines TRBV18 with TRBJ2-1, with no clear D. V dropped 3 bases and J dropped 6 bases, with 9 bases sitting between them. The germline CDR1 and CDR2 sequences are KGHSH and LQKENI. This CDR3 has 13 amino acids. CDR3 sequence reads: CASSPPGPNEQFF. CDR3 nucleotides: TGTGCCAGCTCACCGCCGGGCCCCAATGAGCAGTTCTTC.